The 23 T cell receptor beta chains in this list originate from one sample, sequenced in a study of Ad26.COV2.S vaccination and SARS-CoV-2 variants (dated by TCRdb to the early 2020s). This specimen's treatment or condition label, per the study, means: roughly 18 received Ad26.COV2.S at low or high dose, single or two shots; several received placebo; per-sample allocation not given. Repertoires of vaccine and placebo recipients were sequenced from samples taken on day 63 after the first injection. The library was obtained by the immunoSEQ multiplex PCR assay. In its TCRdb copy, this immuneACCESS table keeps in-frame sequences only and misses some clones. Where compared with another copy, unresolved V genes explain less than half of these, and the others have no known cause. In all, the sample holds about 260,000 clones, and around nine tenths of those were seen once. Roughly 3% of the sample comes from the top ten.

The specimen was peripheral blood, collected in a trial of Ad26.COV2.S vaccine versus placebo. The source of these receptors is a person aged 18-65 years who received the Ad26.COV2.S COVID-19 vaccine or a placebo.

This chain links TRBV5-6 with TRBJ2-2; no clear D. The CDR3 has 14 amino acids. Trimming removed 4 bases at V and 1 base at J, with 8 bases between. Per the germline V gene, CDR1 is SGHDT and CDR2 is YYEEEE. The CDR3: CASSPTLNTGELFF. The CDR3 DNA reads TGTGCCAGCAGCCCTACCTTGAACACCGGGGAGCTGTTTTTT.

The rearrangement links TRBV25-1 to TRBJ1-2; D remains ambiguous. Germline CDR1 reads MGHDK; CDR2 reads SYGVNS. V was shortened by 8 bases and J by 5 bases, with 9 bases between the two germline ends. The CDR3 has 11 residues. This chain's CDR3 is CASSRLYGYTF. The DNA of the CDR3 is TGTGCCAGCTCGAGACTGTATGGCTACACCTTC.

This rearrangement joins TRBV30 to TRBJ1-1, with D perhaps TRBD1 (6 bases). Germline values: CDR1 GTSNPN, CDR2 SVGIG (reference sequence). V was pared by 0 bases and J by 11 bases, with 16 bases between. The CDR3 consists of 13 residues. CDR3 sequence: CAWSVQGGFFAFF. CDR3 DNA sequence: TGTGCCTGGAGTGTACAGGGAGGGTTTTTTGCTTTCTTT.

This clone was seen more than once but under ten times. The V and J genes are TRBV2 and TRBJ1-6, with no clear D. V was pared by 7 bases and J by 4 bases, with 8 bases between. Per the germline V gene, CDR1 is SNHLY and CDR2 is FYNNEI. CDR3 length: 13 residues. CDR3 coding DNA: TGTGCCAGCATACGTCAGTATAATTCACCCCTCCACTTT. This gives the protein CASIRQYNSPLHF.

This clone was detected only once. The chain has TRBV4-3 and TRBJ2-1; D remains ambiguous. The CDR3 contains 16 residues. Per the germline V gene, CDR1 is LGHNA and CDR2 is YSLEER. Trimming took 0 bases from V and 4 from J, leaving 13 bases between them. CDR3 in amino acids: CASSQEMGNIYNEQFF. In nucleotides, the CDR3 is TGCGCCAGCAGCCAAGAAATGGGCAATATTTACAATGAGCAGTTCTTC.

This chain connects TRBV7-2 to TRBJ2-2; 8 bases match TRBD1. The CDR3 length is 16 residues. Unmatched junction bases numbered 9, after V lost 8 bases and J lost 1 base. Germline CDR1 reads SGHTA; CDR2 reads FQGNSA. CDR3 nucleotide sequence: TGTGCCAGCCCCACCTCCGGGACAGGGAACACCGGGGAGCTGTTTTTT. Translating gives CASPTSGTGNTGELFF.

The V and J genes are TRBV29-1 and TRBJ2-3; 7 bases match TRBD1. The CDR3 loop spans 17 amino acids. From germline, CDR1 is SQVTM and CDR2 ANQGSEA. Trimming at V came to 4 bases and at J to 2 bases, leaving 15 bases not matched to a gene. This CDR3 reads CSVAMYKPGQTTDTQYF. The CDR3 region has the DNA TGCAGCGTTGCGATGTACAAACCGGGACAGACCACAGATACGCAGTATTTT.

The genes are TRBV5-4 and TRBJ2-5; TRBD2 aligns across 11 bases. V dropped 5 bases and J dropped 2; count of bases not matched to a gene: 11. Germline-derived CDR1 and CDR2 are SGHNT and YYREEE (reference sequence). This CDR3 region has 17 residues. This CDR3 is CASRPRGLAGVQETQYF. The DNA for the CDR3 is TGTGCCAGCAGACCCAGAGGACTAGCGGGTGTACAAGAGACCCAGTACTTC.

The chain couples TRBV7-2 to TRBJ1-2; TRBD1 might be the D (6 bases). Between the trimmed V and J ends, which lost 1 base and 4 bases, there was a span of 13 bases. Germline loops: CDR1 SGHTA, CDR2 FQGNSA. The CDR3 extends over 15 amino acids. CDR3 in amino acids: CASSLGLGGAYGYTF. CDR3 sequence (DNA): TGTGCCAGCAGCTTAGGATTAGGGGGGGCCTATGGCTACACCTTC.

The chain carries TRBV3-1 (or the pseudogene TRBV3-2) and TRBJ2-7; D unresolved. V was pared by 0 bases and J by 3 bases, with 6 bases between. This CDR3 contains 13 residues. Per the germline V gene, CDR1 is LGHDT and CDR2 is YNNKEL (reference sequence). The CDR3 coding sequence is TGTGCCAGCAGCCAAGATATGAACTACGAGCAGTACTTC. It yields the protein CASSQDMNYEQYF.

The rearrangement links TRBV19 to TRBJ1-5; D uncertain. Germline V gene sequence: CDR1 LNHDA, CDR2 SQIVND (reference sequence). Trimming pared 2 bases from V and 1 base from J, leaving 6 bases between. The CDR3 extends over 14 amino acids. This CDR3 is CASSIKQSNQPQHF. For the CDR3, the DNA is TGTGCCAGTAGTATAAAACAGAGCAATCAGCCCCAGCATTTT.

This chain joins TRBV14 and TRBJ1-4; D unresolved. The length of the CDR3 is 12 residues. Trimming removed 4 bases from V and 6 bases from J, with 6 bases in between. Looked up from germline, CDR1 is SGHDN and CDR2 is FVKESK. CDR3 sequence (DNA): TGTGCCAGCAGCCTAAGGGATGAAAAACTGTTTTTT. It specifies CASSLRDEKLFF.

The rearrangement joins TRBV30 to TRBJ1-1; D is unresolved. CDR1 and CDR2 (germline): GTSNPN, SVGIG (reference sequence). Trimming took 4 bases from V and 2 from J, leaving 14 bases between them. The length of the CDR3 is 14 residues. The CDR3 protein is CAWTPALGNTEAFF. DNA for the CDR3: TGTGCCTGGACTCCTGCCCTGGGAAACACTGAAGCTTTCTTT. Combining the CDR3 with reference TRBV30 and TRBJ1-1 gives the whole variable domain SQTIHQWPATLVQPVGSPLSLECTVEGTSNPNLYWYRQAAGRGLQLLFYSVGIGQISSEVPQNLSASRPQDRQFILSSKKLLLSDSGFYLCAWTPALGNTEAFFGQGTRLTVV.

The rearrangement joins TRBV13 to TRBJ2-3; the D gene could be TRBD1 or TRBD2 (5 bases each). CDR3 length equals 14 residues. CDR1 is PRHDT, CDR2 FYEKMQ, per germline (reference sequence). V lost 6 bases to trimming and J lost 0 bases, with 10 bases between them. The CDR3 protein is CASSTRDSTDTQYF. CDR3 nucleotides: TGTGCCAGCAGTACAAGGGACAGCACAGATACGCAGTATTTT.

As regards this clone: The sample contains more than one DNA sequence encoding this CDR3. V usage is TRBV20-1 and J usage is TRBJ2-7, with D uncertain. Germline V gene sequence: CDR1 DFQATT, CDR2 SNEGSKA (reference sequence). CDR3 size: 11 residues. Deletions cut 3 bases from V and 5 bases from J, with 8 bases between. The CDR3 region is CSARSGHEQYV. Here the CDR3 DNA reads TGCAGTGCTAGGTCGGGCCACGAGCAGTACGTC.

J is TRBJ1-4 and V is TRBV6-2 or TRBV6-3, with TRBD1 identical over 7 bases. Unmatched junction bases numbered 7, after V lost 4 bases and J lost 8 bases. Germline V lookup: CDR1 MNHEY, CDR2 SVGEGT. The CDR3 is 14 amino acids. The CDR3 DNA reads TGTGCCAGCAGTTCTTCCTGGGACAGCGAAAAACTGTTTTTT. Protein: CASSSSWDSEKLFF.

The chain has TRBV15 and TRBJ1-2, with D possibly being TRBD1 (5 bases). Trimming removed 0 bases from V and 7 bases from J, with 12 bases in between. The CDR3 length is 14 residues. CDR1 is LNHNV, CDR2 YYDKDF, per germline (reference sequence). In DNA form, the CDR3 reads TGTGCCACCAGCAGAGAGAGAGGGGAGGGTGGCTACACCTTC. This translates into CATSRERGEGGYTF.

This clone was recorded only once. The chain uses TRBV29-1 and TRBJ1-2; D not certain. V lost 1 base, J lost 2 bases, and 8 bases lay in between. The CDR3 is 13 residues long. Germline loops: CDR1 SQVTM, CDR2 ANQGSEA. CDR3 loop: CSVEVAGNYGYTF. The CDR3 DNA reads TGCAGCGTTGAAGTAGCAGGAAACTATGGCTACACCTTC.

This clone showed up just a few times. The V gene is TRBV7-3, the J gene TRBJ2-7; 10 bases line up with TRBD1. Germline V CDR1 and CDR2: SGHTA, FQGTGA. The CDR3 is made up of 20 amino acids. Trimming at V came to 0 bases and at J to 2 bases, leaving 16 bases not matched to a gene. CDR3 in DNA: TGTGCCAGCAGCTTAACGGCCACTTATTCGGACAGGGGGACCGCCTACGAGCAGTACGTC. This codes for CASSLTATYSDRGTAYEQYV.

This sequence joins TRBV9 and TRBJ2-1; D might be TRBD2 (6 bases). Germline CDR1 and CDR2: SGDLS and YYNGEE. CDR3 size: 16 residues. V was trimmed by 4 bases and J by 0 bases, leaving 14 bases between them. In DNA form, the CDR3 reads TGTGCCAGCAGCCAGGACCGGGGGAGCTCCTACAATGAGCAGTTCTTC. Translating gives CASSQDRGSSYNEQFF.

The gene calls are TRBV5-5 and TRBJ2-3; D possibly matches TRBD1 or TRBD2 (5 bases each). Germline V gene data show CDR1 as SGHKS and CDR2 as YYEKEE (reference sequence). CDR3 length: 15 residues. Trimming took 0 bases from V and 3 from J, leaving 11 bases between them. The CDR3 coding sequence is TGTGCCAGCAGCTTGGCCGCAGGGAGTACAGATACGCAGTATTTT. Translated: CASSLAAGSTDTQYF.

The chain carries TRBV9 and TRBJ2-3; tentative D call: TRBD2 (6 bases). Germline V gene data show CDR1 as SGDLS and CDR2 as YYNGEE. The V and J ends lost 4 bases and 2 bases respectively, with 14 bases between them. CDR3 size: 15 residues. CDR3 bases: TGTGCCAGCAGCCGAGGGGCGGGAACCACAGATACGCAGTATTTT. Its translation is CASSRGAGTTDTQYF.

The V gene is TRBV5-5, the J gene TRBJ1-3; 7 nucleotides agree with TRBD1. CDR3 size: 15 residues. CDR1 is SGHKS, CDR2 YYEKEE, per germline (reference sequence). Losses at the gene ends were 1 base for V and 2 bases for J; bases not matched to a gene: 3. The CDR3 DNA follows: TGTGCCAGCAGCTTGAGTACAGGGGCTGGAAACACCATATATTTT. It is translated as CASSLSTGAGNTIYF. Using reference TRBV5-5 and TRBJ1-3 for the parts outside the CDR3, the full variable domain is DAGVTQSPTHLIKTRGQQVTLRCSPISGHKSVSWYQQVLGQGPQFIFQYYEKEERGRGNFPDRFSARQFPNYSSELNVNALLLGDSALYLCASSLSTGAGNTIYFGEGSWLTVV.